These T cell receptor beta chains were read from a single sample in a study of shared clonotypes between healthy human individuals. Here immunoSEQ multiplex PCR was the method, and the copy in TCRdb shows in-frame clones only, minus some. The repertoire has about 1.4 million clones, over 95% of them found once; the top ten carry roughly 1.1%. The sequenced sample was naive CD4+ T cells sorted from blood. Every receptor here comes from a man aged 25-40 years in good health. The CDR3 runs from the conserved cysteine through the conserved F or W. The D gene is left open where the match is weak. Part of the rows lack a size; the others show once, few, many or a class for expanded clones.

abundance: .; v_gene: TRBV27; j_gene: TRBJ2-7; d_gene: TRBD1; CDR3aa: CASSLRGTGEEQYF; CDR3nt: TGTGCCAGCAGTCTGCGGGGGACAGGGGAAGAGCAGTACTTC
abundance: .; v_gene: TRBV11-2; j_gene: TRBJ1-6; d_gene: TRBD1; CDR3aa: CASSPASRIGTVNNSPLHF; CDR3nt: TGTGCCAGCAGCCCCGCTAGCCGCATCGGGACAGTGAATAATTCACCCCTCCACTTT
abundance: .; v_gene: TRBV6-5; j_gene: TRBJ2-3; d_gene: .; CDR3aa: CASSYDWDTDTQYF; CDR3nt: TGTGCCAGCAGTTATGACTGGGACACAGATACGCAGTATTTT
abundance: .; v_gene: TRBV7-9; j_gene: TRBJ2-1; d_gene: .; CDR3aa: CASSPGTVSSGEQFF; CDR3nt: TGTGCCAGCAGCCCCGGGACGGTTTCATCGGGTGAGCAGTTCTTC
abundance: once; v_gene: TRBV21-1; j_gene: TRBJ1-1; d_gene: .; CDR3aa: CASSKDFGDRYGEAFF; CDR3nt: TGTGCCAGCAGCAAAGATTTCGGGGACCGCTATGGAGAAGCTTTCTTT
abundance: .; v_gene: TRBV10-3; j_gene: TRBJ2-7; d_gene: .; CDR3aa: CAIRGVSSYEQYF; CDR3nt: TGTGCCATCAGGGGGGTTTCCTCCTACGAGCAGTACTTC
abundance: .; v_gene: TRBV28; j_gene: TRBJ2-7; d_gene: .; CDR3aa: CASARDSYEQYF; CDR3nt: TGTGCCAGCGCGCGGGACTCCTACGAGCAGTACTTC
abundance: .; v_gene: TRBV9; j_gene: TRBJ2-7; d_gene: TRBD2; CDR3aa: CASSAGLAGGPSYEQYF; CDR3nt: TGTGCCAGCAGCGCGGGACTAGCGGGAGGGCCCTCCTACGAGCAGTACTTC
abundance: .; v_gene: TRBV19; j_gene: TRBJ2-7; d_gene: .; CDR3aa: CASSIGARSTQYF; CDR3nt: TGTGCCAGTAGTATAGGAGCCAGATCCACGCAGTACTTC
abundance: .; v_gene: TRBV2; j_gene: TRBJ2-7; d_gene: TRBD2; CDR3aa: CASRLGLAGSRREQYF; CDR3nt: TGTGCCAGCAGATTGGGACTAGCGGGAAGCCGCCGGGAGCAGTACTTC
abundance: .; v_gene: TRBV7-9; j_gene: TRBJ1-2; d_gene: TRBD1; CDR3aa: CASSEGQGYYGYTF; CDR3nt: TGTGCCAGCAGCGAGGGACAGGGCTACTATGGCTACACCTTC
abundance: .; v_gene: TRBV29-1; j_gene: TRBJ2-7; d_gene: TRBD2; CDR3aa: CSVRTSLYEQYF; CDR3nt: TGCAGCGTAAGGACTAGTCTCTACGAGCAGTACTTC
abundance: once; v_gene: TRBV7-9; j_gene: TRBJ2-7; d_gene: TRBD2; CDR3aa: CASSFRLAGGYEQYF; CDR3nt: TGTGCCAGCAGCTTTCGACTAGCGGGAGGGTACGAGCAGTACTTC
abundance: once; v_gene: TRBV6-1; j_gene: TRBJ2-7; d_gene: .; CDR3aa: CASSEEAGTPYEQYF; CDR3nt: TGTGCCAGCAGTGAAGAGGCAGGGACTCCCTACGAGCAGTACTTC
abundance: .; v_gene: TRBV7-9; j_gene: TRBJ2-7; d_gene: .; CDR3aa: CASSPNAGHEQYF; CDR3nt: TGTGCCAGCAGCCCGAACGCAGGCCACGAGCAGTACTTC
abundance: .; v_gene: TRBV2; j_gene: TRBJ2-2; d_gene: TRBD1; CDR3aa: CATTDRANTGELFF; CDR3nt: TGTGCCACTACGGACAGGGCGAACACCGGGGAGCTGTTTTTT
abundance: once; v_gene: TRBV30; j_gene: TRBJ2-1; d_gene: .; CDR3aa: CAIVPYNEQFF; CDR3nt: TGTGCCATTGTCCCCTACAATGAGCAGTTCTTC
abundance: .; v_gene: TRBV29-1; j_gene: TRBJ1-2; d_gene: .; CDR3aa: CSVKGGAGIRYTF; CDR3nt: TGCAGCGTTAAAGGGGGGGCGGGCATACGCTACACCTTC
abundance: .; v_gene: TRBV4-1; j_gene: TRBJ1-4; d_gene: .; CDR3aa: CASSQVSLGGEKLFF; CDR3nt: TGCGCCAGCAGCCAAGTGTCGCTTGGGGGTGAAAAACTGTTTTTT
abundance: .; v_gene: TRBV20-1; j_gene: TRBJ2-1; d_gene: .; CDR3aa: CSAPPRGEQFF; CDR3nt: TGCAGTGCGCCTCCTAGGGGTGAGCAGTTCTTC
abundance: .; v_gene: TRBV6-1; j_gene: TRBJ2-5; d_gene: .; CDR3aa: CASSEGGQRETQYF; CDR3nt: TGTGCCAGCAGTGAGGGCGGACAACGAGAGACCCAGTACTTC
abundance: .; v_gene: TRBV4-1; j_gene: TRBJ1-3; d_gene: .; CDR3aa: CASSRGRSARDQLNSGNTIYF; CDR3nt: TGCGCCAGCAGCCGCGGCCGAAGTGCCAGGGATCAACTTAACTCTGGAAACACCATATATTTT
abundance: .; v_gene: TRBV28; j_gene: TRBJ2-7; d_gene: .; CDR3aa: CASAGDSYEQYF; CDR3nt: TGTGCCAGTGCAGGGGACTCCTACGAGCAGTACTTC
abundance: .; v_gene: TRBV5-4; j_gene: TRBJ2-5; d_gene: .; CDR3aa: CASSLTPGARETQYF; CDR3nt: TGTGCCAGCAGCTTAACACCGGGGGCTCGGGAGACCCAGTACTTC
abundance: .; v_gene: TRBV6-1; j_gene: TRBJ1-3; d_gene: .; CDR3aa: CASSEEGLAGNTIYF; CDR3nt: TGTGCCAGCAGTGAAGAGGGGTTGGCTGGAAACACCATATATTTT
abundance: .; v_gene: TRBV7-9; j_gene: TRBJ1-2; d_gene: .; CDR3aa: CASTFRDTGHGYTF; CDR3nt: TGTGCCAGCACCTTCCGGGACACTGGGCATGGCTACACCTTC
abundance: .; v_gene: TRBV7-2; j_gene: TRBJ2-3; d_gene: .; CDR3aa: CASSPRAGGIHTDTQYF; CDR3nt: TGTGCCAGCAGCCCTCGGGCGGGCGGGATCCACACAGATACGCAGTATTTT
abundance: .; v_gene: TRBV18; j_gene: TRBJ2-1; d_gene: .; CDR3aa: CASSPGGSSYNEQFF; CDR3nt: TGTGCCAGCTCACCGGGCGGAAGCTCCTACAATGAGCAGTTCTTC
abundance: .; v_gene: TRBV7-2; j_gene: TRBJ2-1; d_gene: .; CDR3aa: CASSLDSSSYNEQFF; CDR3nt: TGTGCCAGCAGCCTGGACAGCAGCTCCTACAATGAGCAGTTCTTC
abundance: .; v_gene: TRBV11-2; j_gene: TRBJ1-1; d_gene: .; CDR3aa: CASSLVATGGTEAFF; CDR3nt: TGTGCCAGCAGCTTAGTGGCCACCGGGGGCACTGAAGCTTTCTTT
abundance: .; v_gene: TRBV27; j_gene: TRBJ2-1; d_gene: TRBD2; CDR3aa: CASSLSRRGRFSEQFF; CDR3nt: TGTGCCAGCAGTTTATCCCGCCGCGGGAGATTTTCTGAGCAGTTCTTC
abundance: .; v_gene: TRBV5-1; j_gene: TRBJ2-3; d_gene: .; CDR3aa: CASSWNSGATDTQYF; CDR3nt: TGCGCCAGCAGCTGGAATAGTGGCGCCACAGATACGCAGTATTTT
abundance: .; v_gene: TRBV15; j_gene: TRBJ1-5; d_gene: TRBD1; CDR3aa: CATSSGTGAFQPQHF; CDR3nt: TGTGCCACCAGCAGCGGGACAGGGGCCTTTCAGCCCCAGCATTTT
abundance: .; v_gene: TRBV4-1; j_gene: TRBJ1-5; d_gene: .; CDR3aa: CASSQEGVAGRNQPQHF; CDR3nt: TGCGCCAGCAGCCAAGAAGGGGTGGCAGGGCGCAATCAGCCCCAGCATTTT
abundance: .; v_gene: TRBV5-1; j_gene: TRBJ2-7; d_gene: TRBD1; CDR3aa: CASSWGTGGPDPYEQYF; CDR3nt: TGCGCCAGCAGCTGGGGGACAGGGGGCCCAGATCCCTACGAGCAGTACTTC
abundance: .; v_gene: TRBV27; j_gene: TRBJ2-5; d_gene: TRBD2; CDR3aa: CASSFSSGRAAETQYF; CDR3nt: TGTGCCAGCAGTTTTTCTAGCGGGAGGGCCGCAGAGACCCAGTACTTC
abundance: once; v_gene: TRBV18; j_gene: TRBJ1-5; d_gene: .; CDR3aa: CASSVDDNQPQHF; CDR3nt: TGTGCCAGCTCAGTGGACGACAATCAGCCCCAGCATTTT
abundance: .; v_gene: TRBV6-5; j_gene: TRBJ1-3; d_gene: .; CDR3aa: CASSYSGSGNTIYF; CDR3nt: TGTGCCAGCAGTTACTCGGGCTCTGGAAACACCATATATTTT
abundance: .; v_gene: TRBV19; j_gene: TRBJ1-5; d_gene: TRBD1; CDR3aa: CASSIDSPMTGQGLNQPQHF; CDR3nt: TGTGCCAGTAGTATAGATTCTCCAATGACGGGACAGGGCCTCAATCAGCCCCAGCATTTT
abundance: .; v_gene: TRBV29-1; j_gene: TRBJ2-3; d_gene: .; CDR3aa: CSVAVGTQYF; CDR3nt: TGCAGCGTTGCCGTCGGTACGCAGTATTTT